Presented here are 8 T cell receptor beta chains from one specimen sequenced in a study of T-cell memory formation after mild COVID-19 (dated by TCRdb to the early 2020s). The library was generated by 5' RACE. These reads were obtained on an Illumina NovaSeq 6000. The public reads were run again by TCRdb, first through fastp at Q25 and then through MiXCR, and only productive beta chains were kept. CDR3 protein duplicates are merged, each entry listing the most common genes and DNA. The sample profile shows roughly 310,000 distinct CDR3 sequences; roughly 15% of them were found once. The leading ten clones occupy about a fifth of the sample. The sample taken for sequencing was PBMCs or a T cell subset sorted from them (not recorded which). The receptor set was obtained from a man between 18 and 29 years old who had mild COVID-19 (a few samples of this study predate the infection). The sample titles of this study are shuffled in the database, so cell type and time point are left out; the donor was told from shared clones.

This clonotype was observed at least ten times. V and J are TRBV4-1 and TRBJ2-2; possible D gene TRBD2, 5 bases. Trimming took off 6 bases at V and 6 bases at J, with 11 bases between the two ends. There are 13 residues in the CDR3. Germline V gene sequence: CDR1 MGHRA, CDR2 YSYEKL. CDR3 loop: CASRERESGELFF. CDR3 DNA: TGCGCCAGCAGAGAAAGGGAGTCCGGGGAGCTGTTTTTT.

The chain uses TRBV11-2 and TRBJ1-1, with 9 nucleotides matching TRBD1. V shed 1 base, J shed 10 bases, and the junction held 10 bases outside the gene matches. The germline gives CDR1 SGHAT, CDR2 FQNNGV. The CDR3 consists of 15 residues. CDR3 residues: CASSLGVQGAQVAFF. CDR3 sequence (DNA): TGTGCCAGCAGCTTAGGGGTACAGGGGGCGCAGGTAGCTTTCTTT. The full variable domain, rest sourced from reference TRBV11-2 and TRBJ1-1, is EAGVAQSPRYKIIEKRQSVAFWCNPISGHATLYWYQQILGQGPKLLIQFQNNGVVDDSQLPKDRFSAERLKGVDSTLKIQPAKLEDSAVYLCASSLGVQGAQVAFFGQGTRLTVV.

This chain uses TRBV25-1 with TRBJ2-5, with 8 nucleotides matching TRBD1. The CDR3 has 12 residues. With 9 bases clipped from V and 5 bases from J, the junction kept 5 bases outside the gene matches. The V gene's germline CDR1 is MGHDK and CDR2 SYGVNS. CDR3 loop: CASRTGMETQYF. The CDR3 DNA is TGTGCCAGTAGGACAGGGATGGAGACCCAGTACTTC.

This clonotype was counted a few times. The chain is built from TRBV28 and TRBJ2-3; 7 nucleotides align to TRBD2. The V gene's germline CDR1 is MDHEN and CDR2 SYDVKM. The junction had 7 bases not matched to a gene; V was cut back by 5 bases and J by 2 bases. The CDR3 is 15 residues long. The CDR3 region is CASSPPAGTTDTQYF. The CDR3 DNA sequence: TGTGCCAGCAGTCCACCAGCGGGGACCACAGATACGCAGTATTTT.

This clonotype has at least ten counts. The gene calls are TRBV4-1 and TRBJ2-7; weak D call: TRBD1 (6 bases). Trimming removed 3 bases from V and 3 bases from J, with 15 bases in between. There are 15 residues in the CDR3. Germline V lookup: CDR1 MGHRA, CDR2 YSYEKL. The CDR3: CASSHRDTGSYEQYF. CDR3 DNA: TGCGCCAGCAGCCACCGGGACACAGGAAGCTACGAGCAGTACTTC.

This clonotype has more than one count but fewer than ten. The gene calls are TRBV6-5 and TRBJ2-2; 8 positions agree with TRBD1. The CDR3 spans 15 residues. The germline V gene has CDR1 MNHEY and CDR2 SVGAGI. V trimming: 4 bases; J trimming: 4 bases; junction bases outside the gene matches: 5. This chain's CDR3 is CASSWTGTGTGELFF. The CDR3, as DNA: TGTGCCAGCAGTTGGACCGGGACAGGCACCGGGGAGCTGTTTTTT.

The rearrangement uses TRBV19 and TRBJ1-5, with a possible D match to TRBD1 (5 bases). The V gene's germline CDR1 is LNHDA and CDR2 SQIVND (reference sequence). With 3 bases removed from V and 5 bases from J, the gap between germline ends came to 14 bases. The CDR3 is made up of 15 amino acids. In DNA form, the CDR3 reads TGTGCCAGTAGTATGTCGTCGGGGACCCATCAGCCCCAGCATTTT. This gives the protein CASSMSSGTHQPQHF.

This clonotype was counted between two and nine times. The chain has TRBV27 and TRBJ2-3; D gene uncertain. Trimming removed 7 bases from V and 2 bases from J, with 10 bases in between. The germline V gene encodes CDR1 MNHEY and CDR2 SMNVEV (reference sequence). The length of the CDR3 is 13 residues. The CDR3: CASMRGFTDTQYF. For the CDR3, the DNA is TGTGCCAGCATGCGTGGTTTCACAGATACGCAGTATTTT.